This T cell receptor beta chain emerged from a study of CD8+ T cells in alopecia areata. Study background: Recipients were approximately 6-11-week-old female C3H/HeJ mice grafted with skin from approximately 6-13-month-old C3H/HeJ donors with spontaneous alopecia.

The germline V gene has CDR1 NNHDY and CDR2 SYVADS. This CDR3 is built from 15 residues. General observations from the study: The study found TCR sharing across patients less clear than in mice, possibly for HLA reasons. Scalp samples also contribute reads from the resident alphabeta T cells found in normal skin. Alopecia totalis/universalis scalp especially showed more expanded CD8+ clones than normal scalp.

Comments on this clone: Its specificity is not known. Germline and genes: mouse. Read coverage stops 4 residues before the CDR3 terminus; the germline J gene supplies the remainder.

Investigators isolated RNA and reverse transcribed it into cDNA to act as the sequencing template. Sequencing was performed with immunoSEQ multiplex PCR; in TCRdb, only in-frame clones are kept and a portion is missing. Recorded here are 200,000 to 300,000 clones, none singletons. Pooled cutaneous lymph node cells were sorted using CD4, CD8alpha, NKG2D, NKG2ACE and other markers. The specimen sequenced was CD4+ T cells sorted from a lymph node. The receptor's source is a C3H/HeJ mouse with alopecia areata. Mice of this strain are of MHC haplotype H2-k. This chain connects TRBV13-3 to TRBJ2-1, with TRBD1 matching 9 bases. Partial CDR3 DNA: TGTGCCAGCAGCCGGGACAGGGTAGGGCGGGCT. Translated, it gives CASSRDRVGRA. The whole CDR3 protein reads CASSRDRVGRAEQFF.